This T cell receptor (beta chain) was recovered during a study of T cells in Graves' hyperthyroidism and ophthalmopathy. About the study: Peripheral blood samples were taken at initial diagnosis, prior to any treatment. Whole-study findings and limits: A model built on 13 V-J features separated ophthalmopathy from stable hyperthyroidism.

As to this clonotype: Antigen: not known.

Amplified TCR beta CDR3 regions derived from RNA transcripts. RT-PCR in the first round (using the HTBI primer set) targeted the TCR CDR3. MiXCR, applied by TCRdb to the multiplex PCR reads, yields one record per CDR3 protein. The repertoire holds some 500,000 distinct CDR3 sequences, with around an eighth as singletons. This sequence originates from a woman between 18 and 29 years old with Graves' hyperthyroidism. Sequencing was performed on blood.

The CDR3 DNA follows: TGTGCCTGGAGTCCTGAATACAATGAGCAGTTCTTC. Its translation is CAWSPEYNEQFF. The chain carries TRBV30 and TRBJ2-1; D is unresolved. This CDR3 has 12 amino acids. Germline assignment: CDR1 GTSNPN and CDR2 SVGIG (reference sequence). Trimming removed 2 bases at V and 4 bases at J, with 6 bases between.